This TCR beta chain stems from a study of CD8 T cells in ankylosing spondylitis. MiXCR was run by TCRdb on the 5' RACE reads, yielding one entry per CDR3 protein. Of hundreds of thousands of distinct CDR3 sequences in the sample, 20% were seen once. Trimming removed 1 base at V and 0 bases at J, with 10 bases between. This CDR3 contains 16 residues. Per the germline V gene, CDR1 is MGHRA and CDR2 is YSYEKL. This clonotype was obtained from a male donor with ankylosing spondylitis or in good health (not recorded which). V and J are TRBV4-1 and TRBJ1-3; D is perhaps TRBD1 (5 bases). The sequenced sample consisted of blood, either unsorted or a sorted T cell fraction (not recorded which). The CDR3 protein is CASSQAQGISGNTIYF. The CDR3 bases are TGCGCCAGCAGCCAAGCGCAGGGCATCTCTGGAAACACCATATATTTT.